A selection of T cell receptor beta chains follows, all from one sample in a study of Ad26.COV2.S vaccination and SARS-CoV-2 variants. TCRdb's copy holds only in-frame clones and misses some; the assay was immunoSEQ multiplex PCR. This sample has 440,000 or so clones, with 80% to 90% found just once. The sequences come from peripheral blood, collected in a trial of Ad26.COV2.S vaccine versus placebo. The receptor source for this set is a person between 18 and 65 years old who received the Ad26.COV2.S COVID-19 vaccine or a placebo. Both conserved end residues are part of each CDR3. The order of the fields is clone size, V gene, D gene, J gene, CDR3 protein, CDR3 DNA. The D gene is left open where the match is weak. Clone size is given for some rows only: seen once, a few or many times, or a class if the clone is expanded.

clone size: few
V gene: TRBV19
D gene: TRBD1
J gene: TRBJ1-6
CDR3 protein: CASRQGSPYNSPLHF
CDR3 DNA: TGTGCCAGTCGACAGGGGAGTCCCTATAATTCACCCCTCCACTTT

clone size: NA
V gene: TRBV9
D gene: TRBD2
J gene: TRBJ2-1
CDR3 protein: CASSAQSGGASNPQFF
CDR3 DNA: TGTGCCAGCAGCGCCCAGAGCGGGGGGGCCTCAAACCCGCAGTTCTTC

clone size: once
V gene: TRBV6-5
D gene: NA
J gene: TRBJ2-7
CDR3 protein: CASSFRQDRYEQYF
CDR3 DNA: TGTGCCAGCAGTTTCCGACAGGATAGGTACGAGCAGTACTTC

clone size: NA
V gene: TRBV4-1
D gene: TRBD1
J gene: TRBJ1-2
CDR3 protein: CASSPGTAFRYGYTF
CDR3 DNA: TGCGCCAGCAGCCCCGGGACAGCATTCCGCTATGGCTACACCTTC

clone size: once
V gene: TRBV5-1
D gene: NA
J gene: TRBJ2-1
CDR3 protein: CASRGVIGNEQFF
CDR3 DNA: TGCGCCAGCAGGGGGGTTATCGGCAATGAGCAGTTCTTC

clone size: NA
V gene: TRBV7-2
D gene: NA
J gene: TRBJ2-7
CDR3 protein: CASSLTRDYEQYF
CDR3 DNA: TGTGCCAGCAGCTTAACTAGAGATTACGAGCAGTACTTC

clone size: NA
V gene: TRBV4-3
D gene: NA
J gene: TRBJ1-2
CDR3 protein: CASRGIYGYTF
CDR3 DNA: TGCGCCAGCAGGGGAATTTACGGCTACACCTTC

clone size: NA
V gene: TRBV9
D gene: TRBD2
J gene: TRBJ2-3
CDR3 protein: CASSPGLAATSSTDTQYF
CDR3 DNA: TGTGCCAGCAGCCCTGGACTAGCCGCAACCTCTAGCACAGATACGCAGTATTTT

clone size: NA
V gene: TRBV18
D gene: NA
J gene: TRBJ2-5
CDR3 protein: CASSPRAATAQETQYF
CDR3 DNA: TGTGCCAGCTCACCAAGGGCCGCGACGGCCCAAGAGACCCAGTACTTC

clone size: NA
V gene: TRBV5-6
D gene: NA
J gene: TRBJ2-5
CDR3 protein: CASMRLGNQETQYF
CDR3 DNA: TGTGCCAGTATGCGACTAGGGAACCAAGAGACCCAGTACTTC

clone size: NA
V gene: TRBV6-2/TRBV6-3
D gene: TRBD2
J gene: TRBJ2-7
CDR3 protein: CASSYVGGAAEQYF
CDR3 DNA: TGTGCCAGCAGTTACGTCGGGGGGGCTGCCGAGCAGTACTTC

clone size: NA
V gene: TRBV11-2
D gene: TRBD1
J gene: TRBJ2-1
CDR3 protein: CASSPRTGESYNEQFF
CDR3 DNA: TGTGCCAGCAGCCCCCGGACAGGGGAGTCCTACAATGAGCAGTTCTTC

clone size: NA
V gene: TRBV5-1
D gene: NA
J gene: TRBJ1-1
CDR3 protein: CASRGSGGSEAFF
CDR3 DNA: TGCGCCAGTAGGGGTTCGGGGGGCTCTGAAGCTTTCTTT

clone size: NA
V gene: TRBV4-2
D gene: TRBD2
J gene: TRBJ2-1
CDR3 protein: CATAPFSGGSYNEQFF
CDR3 DNA: TGTGCCACAGCTCCCTTCTCGGGGGGTTCGTACAATGAGCAGTTCTTC

clone size: few
V gene: TRBV7-9
D gene: NA
J gene: TRBJ2-6
CDR3 protein: CASSAPEGSGANVLTF
CDR3 DNA: TGTGCCAGCAGCGCCCCTGAGGGCTCTGGGGCCAACGTCCTGACTTTC

clone size: NA
V gene: TRBV6-5
D gene: NA
J gene: TRBJ2-5
CDR3 protein: CASSYFASGKETQYF
CDR3 DNA: TGTGCCAGCAGTTACTTTGCGAGTGGGAAAGAGACCCAGTACTTC

clone size: NA
V gene: TRBV11-2
D gene: NA
J gene: TRBJ1-2
CDR3 protein: CASSFPGRRDGYTF
CDR3 DNA: TGTGCCAGCAGCTTCCCAGGTCGGCGGGATGGCTACACCTTC

clone size: once
V gene: TRBV5-1
D gene: TRBD1
J gene: TRBJ2-1
CDR3 protein: CASSAGQGANEQFF
CDR3 DNA: TGCGCCAGCAGCGCCGGACAGGGGGCCAATGAGCAGTTCTTC

clone size: NA
V gene: TRBV14
D gene: NA
J gene: TRBJ1-2
CDR3 protein: CASSHGLYYGYTF
CDR3 DNA: TGTGCCAGCAGTCACGGGTTGTACTATGGCTACACCTTC

clone size: once
V gene: TRBV14
D gene: NA
J gene: TRBJ1-6
CDR3 protein: CASSQGGYSPLHF
CDR3 DNA: TGTGCCAGCAGCCAAGGGGGCTATTCACCCCTCCACTTT

clone size: NA
V gene: TRBV24-1
D gene: NA
J gene: TRBJ2-1
CDR3 protein: CATSDATASSYNEQFF
CDR3 DNA: TGTGCCACCAGTGATGCTACAGCGAGCTCCTACAATGAGCAGTTCTTC

clone size: NA
V gene: TRBV9
D gene: NA
J gene: TRBJ1-6
CDR3 protein: CASSETAESSPLHF
CDR3 DNA: TGTGCCAGCAGCGAAACGGCCGAGAGTTCACCCCTCCACTTT

clone size: NA
V gene: TRBV6-6
D gene: NA
J gene: TRBJ2-5
CDR3 protein: CASTISPGLQETQYF
CDR3 DNA: TGTGCCAGCACTATTTCTCCTGGACTACAAGAGACCCAGTACTTC

clone size: NA
V gene: TRBV11-1
D gene: TRBD2
J gene: TRBJ2-5
CDR3 protein: CASRRGTSGDQETQYF
CDR3 DNA: TGTGCCAGCAGACGAGGGACTAGCGGGGACCAAGAGACCCAGTACTTC

clone size: few
V gene: TRBV5-1
D gene: NA
J gene: TRBJ2-7
CDR3 protein: CASSLVGQPTEGGEQYF
CDR3 DNA: TGCGCCAGCAGCTTGGTAGGACAACCTACGGAGGGCGGCGAGCAGTACTTC

clone size: NA
V gene: TRBV15
D gene: TRBD2
J gene: TRBJ2-1
CDR3 protein: CATSRVLGGYNEQFF
CDR3 DNA: TGTGCCACCAGCAGAGTTTTGGGGGGGTACAATGAGCAGTTCTTC

clone size: NA
V gene: TRBV7-2
D gene: NA
J gene: TRBJ2-7
CDR3 protein: CASSLRAGSYEQYF
CDR3 DNA: TGTGCCAGCAGCTTACGTGCCGGGTCTTACGAGCAGTACTTC

clone size: NA
V gene: TRBV2
D gene: TRBD2
J gene: TRBJ2-5
CDR3 protein: CASSYLAGKETQYF
CDR3 DNA: TGTGCCAGCAGTTACCTAGCGGGGAAAGAGACCCAGTACTTC

clone size: NA
V gene: TRBV5-1
D gene: TRBD2
J gene: TRBJ2-7
CDR3 protein: CASSWGGGRPYEQYF
CDR3 DNA: TGCGCCAGCAGCTGGGGCGGCGGGAGGCCCTACGAGCAGTACTTC

clone size: NA
V gene: TRBV18
D gene: NA
J gene: TRBJ1-2
CDR3 protein: CASSPPSNSGYTF
CDR3 DNA: TGTGCCAGCTCACCACCGAGTAACAGTGGCTACACCTTC

clone size: NA
V gene: TRBV7-2
D gene: TRBD1
J gene: TRBJ2-4
CDR3 protein: CASSPPGQGGGNIQYF
CDR3 DNA: TGTGCCAGCAGTCCGCCGGGACAGGGGGGCGGAAACATTCAGTACTTC

clone size: NA
V gene: TRBV7-2
D gene: TRBD1
J gene: TRBJ1-5
CDR3 protein: CASSLAGQGYGNQPQHF
CDR3 DNA: TGTGCCAGCAGCTTAGCGGGACAGGGGTACGGCAATCAGCCCCAGCATTTT

clone size: once
V gene: TRBV14
D gene: NA
J gene: TRBJ2-3
CDR3 protein: CASSQAGPNTDTQYF
CDR3 DNA: TGTGCCAGCAGCCAAGCGGGACCCAACACAGATACGCAGTATTTT

clone size: NA
V gene: TRBV23-1
D gene: NA
J gene: TRBJ1-1
CDR3 protein: CASSQSSRRTEAFF
CDR3 DNA: TGCGCCAGCAGTCAATCGTCCAGGCGCACTGAAGCTTTCTTT

clone size: once
V gene: TRBV4-3
D gene: NA
J gene: TRBJ2-7
CDR3 protein: CASSRKATASSSYEQYF
CDR3 DNA: TGCGCCAGCAGCCGCAAAGCTACGGCTAGCAGCTCCTACGAGCAGTACTTC

clone size: few
V gene: TRBV6-5
D gene: NA
J gene: TRBJ2-7
CDR3 protein: CASSPWINYEQYF
CDR3 DNA: TGTGCCAGCAGTCCCTGGATTAACTACGAGCAGTACTTC

clone size: NA
V gene: TRBV27
D gene: NA
J gene: TRBJ1-1
CDR3 protein: CASSPLRGERATEAFF
CDR3 DNA: TGTGCCAGCAGTCCCCTAAGGGGGGAGAGGGCCACTGAAGCTTTCTTT

clone size: NA
V gene: TRBV9
D gene: TRBD1
J gene: TRBJ1-6
CDR3 protein: CASSPQPGTGGLNSPLHF
CDR3 DNA: TGTGCCAGCAGCCCCCAACCCGGGACAGGGGGCCTTAATTCACCCCTCCACTTT

clone size: NA
V gene: TRBV6-1
D gene: NA
J gene: TRBJ1-1
CDR3 protein: CASSELKNTEAFF
CDR3 DNA: TGTGCCAGCAGTGAGCTGAAGAACACTGAAGCTTTCTTT

clone size: few
V gene: TRBV7-6
D gene: NA
J gene: TRBJ2-7
CDR3 protein: CASSGGGFEHEQYF
CDR3 DNA: TGTGCCAGCAGCGGAGGAGGGTTTGAACACGAGCAGTACTTC

clone size: NA
V gene: TRBV6-4
D gene: NA
J gene: TRBJ2-4
CDR3 protein: CASSDSTVYLARDSPIQYF
CDR3 DNA: TGTGCCAGCAGTGACTCGACGGTTTATTTGGCGCGGGACAGTCCAATTCAGTACTTC

clone size: NA
V gene: TRBV18
D gene: NA
J gene: TRBJ1-2
CDR3 protein: CASSPPPTLRANYGYTF
CDR3 DNA: TGTGCCAGCTCACCACCGCCCACCCTGAGAGCTAACTATGGCTACACCTTC

clone size: few
V gene: TRBV7-9
D gene: TRBD1
J gene: TRBJ1-1
CDR3 protein: CASRRQGTTENTEAFF
CDR3 DNA: TGTGCCAGCAGACGACAGGGGACGACTGAAAACACTGAAGCTTTCTTT

clone size: NA
V gene: TRBV19
D gene: NA
J gene: TRBJ1-3
CDR3 protein: CASSITASSGNTIYF
CDR3 DNA: TGTGCCAGTAGTATCACAGCTTCCTCTGGAAACACCATATATTTT

clone size: NA
V gene: TRBV11-3
D gene: NA
J gene: TRBJ2-7
CDR3 protein: CASSYGADYEQYF
CDR3 DNA: TGTGCCAGCAGCTATGGGGCGGACTACGAGCAGTACTTC

clone size: NA
V gene: TRBV3-1/TRBV3-2
D gene: NA
J gene: TRBJ1-1
CDR3 protein: CASSRMGGESEAFF
CDR3 DNA: TGTGCCAGCAGCCGTATGGGGGGGGAGTCTGAAGCTTTCTTT

clone size: once
V gene: TRBV7-8
D gene: NA
J gene: TRBJ2-1
CDR3 protein: CASSLVAQGTYNEQFF
CDR3 DNA: TGTGCCAGCAGCTTAGTGGCCCAGGGGACTTACAATGAGCAGTTCTTC

clone size: NA
V gene: TRBV27
D gene: NA
J gene: TRBJ1-1
CDR3 protein: CASSLGTEAFF
CDR3 DNA: TGTGCCAGCAGTTTAGGAACTGAAGCTTTCTTT

clone size: NA
V gene: TRBV3-1/TRBV3-2
D gene: TRBD2
J gene: TRBJ2-5
CDR3 protein: CASSQPWGGEETQYF
CDR3 DNA: TGTGCCAGCAGCCAGCCCTGGGGGGGGGAAGAGACCCAGTACTTC

clone size: once
V gene: TRBV3-1/TRBV3-2
D gene: TRBD1
J gene: TRBJ1-2
CDR3 protein: CASSRAGGDYGYTF
CDR3 DNA: TGTGCCAGCAGCCGGGCAGGGGGTGACTATGGCTACACCTTC

clone size: NA
V gene: TRBV11-3
D gene: NA
J gene: TRBJ2-5
CDR3 protein: CASSPDRGRQETQYF
CDR3 DNA: TGTGCCAGCAGCCCCGACCGGGGCCGACAAGAGACCCAGTACTTC

clone size: once
V gene: TRBV4-1
D gene: TRBD1
J gene: TRBJ1-1
CDR3 protein: CASRKTGVAEAFF
CDR3 DNA: TGCGCCAGCAGGAAGACAGGGGTCGCTGAAGCTTTCTTT

clone size: NA
V gene: TRBV9
D gene: NA
J gene: TRBJ1-1
CDR3 protein: CASSVDGAVNTEAFF
CDR3 DNA: TGTGCCAGCAGCGTAGACGGGGCTGTGAACACTGAAGCTTTCTTT

clone size: NA
V gene: TRBV6-5
D gene: TRBD2
J gene: TRBJ2-7
CDR3 protein: CASSYGLAGSSYEQYF
CDR3 DNA: TGTGCCAGCAGTTACGGTCTAGCGGGGAGCTCCTACGAGCAGTACTTC